The 27 T cell receptor beta chains below were found in one sample sequenced in a study of beta chain features in type 1 diabetes. Study-level points and caveats: Among all four CD4+ subsets, Type 1 diabetes patients had TCRB CDR3s that were moderately but significantly shorter.

These receptors have no identified antigens. Reverse transcribing all isolated RNA meant expressed TCRB transcripts were sequenced. Data came from immunoSEQ multiplex PCR; TCRdb stores just in-frame clones and leaves some out. The data hold 150,000 to 170,000 clones, with about a tenth observed a single time. Sequencing was carried out using central memory CD4+ T cells from blood. Receptor source: a man aged 30 to 45 with type 1 diabetes.

This clone was counted only a few times. This chain joins TRBV21-1 and TRBJ1-1. TRBV21-1 is marked as a pseudogene. CDR3 length: 14 amino acids. The CDR3 here is CASSPKGRGTEAFF. The CDR3 DNA reads as TGTGCCAGCAGCCCCAAGGGGCGGGGGACTGAAGCTTTCTTT.

This clone has more than one count but fewer than ten. The chain has TRBV30 and TRBJ2-5; 11 bases agree with TRBD2. Germline CDR1 and CDR2: GTSNPN and SVGIG (reference sequence). V lost 8 bases to trimming and J lost 2 bases; unmatched junction nucleotides: 4. This CDR3 contains 13 residues. The CDR3 reads CALTSGSQETQYF. CDR3 sequence (DNA): TGTGCCCTAACTAGCGGGAGTCAAGAGACCCAGTACTTC. Full variable domain (remainder filled in from reference TRBV30 and TRBJ2-5): SQTIHQWPATLVQPVGSPLSLECTVEGTSNPNLYWYRQAAGRGLQLLFYSVGIGQISSEVPQNLSASRPQDRQFILSSKKLLLSDSGFYLCALTSGSQETQYFGPGTRLLVL.

V usage is TRBV5-1 and J usage is TRBJ2-1; a possible D gene is TRBD2 (6 bases). Germline values: CDR1 SGHRS, CDR2 YFSETQ. V shed 4 bases and J shed 4 bases, with 15 bases lying between them. The CDR3 extends over 15 amino acids. For the CDR3, the DNA is TGCGCCAGCAGCCCGACTAGTCCCCAGTACAATGAGCAGTTCTTC. Protein product: CASSPTSPQYNEQFF. The full variable domain, in which reference TRBV5-1 and TRBJ2-1 provide the parts outside the CDR3, is KAGVTQTPRYLIKTRGQQVTLSCSPISGHRSVSWYQQTPGQGLQFLFEYFSETQRNKGNFPGRFSGRQFSNSRSEMNVSTLELGDSALYLCASSPTSPQYNEQFFGPGTRLTVL.

This clone was seen more than once but under ten times. The chain combines TRBV10-3 with TRBJ2-7; 9 bases are a match to TRBD2. Trimming took 10 bases from V and 3 from J; bases not matched to a gene: 10. The CDR3 spans 14 residues. Looked up from germline, CDR1 is ENHRY and CDR2 is SYGVKD. The CDR3 sequence: CATGGSAGGYEQYF. CDR3 sequence (DNA): TGTGCCACCGGGGGCTCAGCGGGAGGCTACGAGCAGTACTTC.

This clone was found a few times. The chain has TRBV14 and TRBJ1-1; D may be TRBD1 (5 bases). Germline lookup yields CDR1 SGHDN and CDR2 FVKESK. Trimming removed 5 bases at V and 3 bases at J, with 10 bases between. The CDR3 consists of 13 residues. CDR3 nucleotides: TGTGCCAGCAGCGCACAGGTATACACTGAAGCTTTCTTT. It encodes CASSAQVYTEAFF. The whole variable domain, filled in from reference TRBV14 and TRBJ1-1, reads EAGVTQFPSHSVIEKGQTVTLRCDPISGHDNLYWYRRVMGKEIKFLLHFVKESKQDESGMPNNRFLAERTGGTYSTLKVQPAELEDSGVYFCASSAQVYTEAFFGQGTRLTVV.

This clone was picked up a small number of times. The chain uses TRBV19 and TRBJ2-5; TRBD2 matches 8 bases. The CDR3 contains 13 residues. Looked up from germline, CDR1 is LNHDA and CDR2 is SQIVND (reference sequence). Trimming at V came to 5 bases and at J to 5 bases, leaving 4 bases not matched to a gene. CDR3 DNA: TGTGCCAGTAGTGAGCGGGAGAGGGAGACCCAGTACTTC. It translates to CASSERERETQYF.

The V call is TRBV7-9, the J call TRBJ1-5; D ambiguous. V lost 1 base and J 7 bases, leaving 8 bases between the germline ends. CDR1 and CDR2 from the germline V gene are SEHNR and FQNEAQ (reference sequence). The CDR3 runs to 13 residues. In nucleotides, the CDR3 is TGTGCCAGCAGCTTAGGCGGGGAACAGCCCCAGCATTTT. This codes for CASSLGGEQPQHF.

As DNA, the CDR3 is TGTGCCAGCAGCCTGGCCCCACAAGACACCGGGGAGCTGTTTTTT. Its protein is CASSLAPQDTGELFF. The chain is built from TRBV9 and TRBJ2-2; no reliable D call. The V end lost 4 bases, the J end lost 3 bases, and 13 bases lay between the germline ends. The CDR3 totals 15 residues. Germline values: CDR1 SGDLS, CDR2 YYNGEE.

There are a few counts of this clone. The chain couples TRBV28 to TRBJ2-2, with TRBD2 matching over 7 bases. Unmatched junction bases numbered 13, after V lost 4 bases and J lost 2 bases. This CDR3 spans 18 amino acids. CDR1 is MDHEN and CDR2 is SYDVKM in the germline V gene. CDR3 sequence: CASSSPPGRGGNTGELFF. The CDR3 bases are TGTGCCAGCAGTTCCCCTCCGGGGAGGGGTGGTAACACCGGGGAGCTGTTTTTT.

A few counts support this clone. The chain is built from TRBV2 and TRBJ2-1; perhaps TRBD1 as D (6 bases). V lost 9 bases, J lost 0 bases, and 12 bases lay in between. CDR3 size: 14 residues. Germline V gene sequence: CDR1 SNHLY, CDR2 FYNNEI. The CDR3 here is CARSAGASYNEQFF. CDR3 sequence (DNA): TGTGCCAGGTCTGCAGGGGCCTCCTACAATGAGCAGTTCTTC.

The chain carries TRBV20-1 and TRBJ2-1; perhaps TRBD2 as D (6 bases). The length of the CDR3 is 11 residues. The germline CDR1 and CDR2 sequences are DFQATT and SNEGSKA (reference sequence). CDR3 in DNA: TGCGGGGGGACGGAGTACAATGAGCAGTTCTTC. Amino acids: CGGTEYNEQFF.

CDR3 region: CAWSGQFPYEQYF. CDR3 DNA: TGTGCCTGGAGCGGACAGTTCCCCTACGAGCAGTACTTC. The chain couples TRBV30 to TRBJ2-7, with a weak D call TRBD1 (6 bases). Germline V gene lookup returns CDR1 GTSNPN and CDR2 SVGIG (reference sequence). The CDR3 length is 13 residues. V was clipped by 3 bases and J by 2 bases, with 11 bases between them.

The chain employs TRBV28 and TRBJ1-2; possible D gene TRBD1, 6 bases. CDR1 is MDHEN, CDR2 SYDVKM, per germline. V was cut by 8 bases and J by 7 bases, with 14 bases left in between. The CDR3 contains 12 residues. The CDR3 spells CASSGRGGGYTF. CDR3 sequence (DNA): TGTGCCAGCTCCGGGAGGGGGGGTGGCTACACCTTC.

Only a few counts were recorded for this clone. The chain links TRBV15 to TRBJ1-5; D might be TRBD1 (5 bases). V was trimmed by 5 bases and J by 5 bases, leaving 13 bases between them. This CDR3 is built from 14 residues. Germline CDR1 reads LNHNV; CDR2 reads YYDKDF (reference sequence). CDR3 nucleotide sequence: TGTGCCACCAGCCTGGGGGGTTACGATCAGCCCCAGCATTTT. Translated, it gives CATSLGGYDQPQHF.

The V gene is TRBV5-4, the J gene TRBJ2-1; weak D call: TRBD2 (5 bases). The CDR3 length is 14 residues. Trimming took off 6 bases at V and 0 bases at J, with 10 bases between the two ends. The germline V gene has CDR1 SGHNT and CDR2 YYREEE (reference sequence). Here the CDR3 reads CASNSAGSYNEQFF. In nucleotides, the CDR3 is TGTGCCAGCAATTCTGCGGGCTCCTACAATGAGCAGTTCTTC.

There are a few counts of this clone. The J gene is TRBJ2-2, the V gene TRBV21-1; the table's D call, TRBD1, has no DNA check behind it. TRBV21-1 is a pseudogene. The CDR3 runs to 15 residues. DNA for the CDR3: TGTGCCAGCCGCGACAAACCTTTAGAACCCGGGGAGCTGTTTTTT. Amino acids: CASRDKPLEPGELFF.

This chain connects TRBV30 to TRBJ1-2; 9 bases are a match to TRBD1. The CDR3 contains 12 residues. Germline V gene sequence: CDR1 GTSNPN, CDR2 SVGIG (reference sequence). Trimming took 8 bases from V and 8 from J; bases not matched to a gene: 9. Here the CDR3 reads CASSGQGKGYTF. In nucleotides, the CDR3 is TGTGCCAGTTCGGGACAGGGCAAGGGCTACACCTTC.

There are a few counts of this clone. This sample also contains other DNA sequences that code for the same CDR3. The CDR3 region is CASSISGNTEAFF. The CDR3 DNA reads as TGTGCCAGTAGTATATCGGGGAACACTGAAGCTTTCTTT. This sequence joins TRBV19 and TRBJ1-1; D is uncertain. Germline assignment: CDR1 LNHDA and CDR2 SQIVND (reference sequence). V lost 2 bases and J 1 base, leaving 5 bases between the germline ends. The length of the CDR3 is 13 residues. The whole variable domain, remainder taken from reference TRBV19 and TRBJ1-1, is DGGITQSPKYLFRKEGQNVTLSCEQNLNHDAMYWYRQDPGQGLRLIYYSQIVNDFQKGDIAEGYSVSREKKESFPLTVTSAQKNPTAFYLCASSISGNTEAFFGQGTRLTVV.

In this sample, this clone turned up a few times. The genes are TRBV7-9 and TRBJ2-7, with 7 nucleotides matching TRBD1. The germline V gene encodes CDR1 SEHNR and CDR2 FQNEAQ (reference sequence). This CDR3 is built from 14 residues. Trimming took 7 bases from V and 0 from J; bases not matched to a gene: 6. The CDR3: CASTSWTGSYEQYF. As DNA, the CDR3 is TGTGCCAGCACCTCTTGGACAGGCTCCTACGAGCAGTACTTC.

This clone was seen more than once but under ten times. V is TRBV5-1 and J is TRBJ2-2; 7 bases fit TRBD1. Germline assignment: CDR1 SGHRS and CDR2 YFSETQ. Unmatched junction bases numbered 4, after V lost 2 bases and J lost 3 bases. The CDR3 extends over 15 amino acids. In DNA form, the CDR3 reads TGCGCCAGCAGCTTCGACAGGGTGGACACCGGGGAGCTGTTTTTT. This translates into CASSFDRVDTGELFF.

The rearrangement joins TRBV5-6 to TRBJ1-5; D possibly corresponds to TRBD1 (5 bases). The V end was cut by 4 bases, the J end by 0 bases, with 20 bases between. Germline V gene sequence: CDR1 SGHDT, CDR2 YYEEEE. This CDR3 has 18 residues. The CDR3 DNA reads as TGTGCCAGCAGCCTCACGGGACTCTCGGACTATAGCAATCAGCCCCAGCATTTT. It specifies CASSLTGLSDYSNQPQHF.

This chain joins TRBV2 and TRBJ2-7; 8 bases fit TRBD2. Germline V lookup: CDR1 SNHLY, CDR2 FYNNEI. The CDR3 is 15 amino acids. Germline trimming cut 3 bases from V and 0 bases from J; bases unmatched to any gene: 4. The CDR3 region has the DNA TGTGCCAGCAGTGATACACTAGCGGCCTCCTACGAGCAGTACTTC. As protein: CASSDTLAASYEQYF.

This clone was detected a few times. This chain joins TRBV28 and TRBJ1-2; tentatively, D is TRBD1 (5 bases). Germline V gene data show CDR1 as MDHEN and CDR2 as SYDVKM. V dropped 6 bases and J dropped 4 bases, with 15 bases sitting between them. This CDR3 is built from 14 residues. The chain's CDR3 is CASSLDGGFYGYTF. Written as DNA, the CDR3 is TGTGCCAGCAGCCTAGACGGGGGTTTCTATGGCTACACCTTC.

The V and J genes are TRBV6-5 and TRBJ1-1; D is uncertain. The CDR3 totals 14 residues. Germline V gene sequence: CDR1 MNHEY, CDR2 SVGAGI. With 0 bases removed from V and 4 bases from J, the gap between germline ends came to 9 bases. This chain's CDR3 is CASSYSEFRTEAFF. CDR3 bases: TGTGCCAGCAGTTACTCGGAGTTTCGCACTGAAGCTTTCTTT.

V gene TRBV11-2 combines with J gene TRBJ2-2; no firm D call. The V end was cut by 5 bases, the J end by 1 base, with 17 bases between. There are 17 residues in the CDR3. CDR1 is SGHAT and CDR2 is FQNNGV in the germline V gene. The CDR3 spells CASSPSADFRNTGELFF. The CDR3 nucleotides read TGTGCCAGCAGCCCCTCCGCCGACTTCCGGAACACCGGGGAGCTGTTTTTT.

This clone was found a few times. The chain links TRBV30 to TRBJ2-3; 9 nucleotides line up with TRBD1. The CDR3 runs 13 residues. CDR1 and CDR2 (germline): GTSNPN, SVGIG (reference sequence). With 5 bases clipped from V and 4 bases from J, the junction kept 4 bases outside the gene matches. CDR3 nucleotide sequence: TGTGCCTGGTCCGGGACAGGGTCAGATACGCAGTATTTT. Its protein product is CAWSGTGSDTQYF.

This chain joins TRBV30 and TRBJ1-3, with TRBD1 identical over 7 bases. This CDR3 is 13 amino acids long. Germline V gives CDR1 GTSNPN, CDR2 SVGIG (reference sequence). Trimming cost V 5 bases and J 5 bases; bases outside gene matches: 6. CDR3 sequence (DNA): TGTGCCTGGGAAGACAGGGCGAGAAACACCATATATTTT. This translates into CAWEDRARNTIYF. Together with reference TRBV30 and TRBJ1-3, the CDR3 gives the full variable domain: SQTIHQWPATLVQPVGSPLSLECTVEGTSNPNLYWYRQAAGRGLQLLFYSVGIGQISSEVPQNLSASRPQDRQFILSSKKLLLSDSGFYLCAWEDRARNTIYFGEGSWLTVV.